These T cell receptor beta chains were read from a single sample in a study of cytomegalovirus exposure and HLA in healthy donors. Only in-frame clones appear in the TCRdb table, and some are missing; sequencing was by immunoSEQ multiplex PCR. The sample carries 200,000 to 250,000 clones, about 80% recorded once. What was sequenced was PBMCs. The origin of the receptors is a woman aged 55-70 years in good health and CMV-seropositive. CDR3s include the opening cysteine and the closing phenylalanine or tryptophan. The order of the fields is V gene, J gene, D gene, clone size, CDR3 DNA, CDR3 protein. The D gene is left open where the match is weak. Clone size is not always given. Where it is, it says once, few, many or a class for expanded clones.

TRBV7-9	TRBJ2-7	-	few	TGTGCCAGCAGCCCTCGGGAGAGCTCCTACGAGCAGTACTTC	CASSPRESSYEQYF
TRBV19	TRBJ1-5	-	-	TGTGCCAGTAGTATAATCGGACAAGCTAATCAGCCCCAGCATTTT	CASSIIGQANQPQHF
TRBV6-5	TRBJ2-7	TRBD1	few	TGTGCCAGCAGTAGGGACAGGGGCTACGAGCAGTACTTC	CASSRDRGYEQYF
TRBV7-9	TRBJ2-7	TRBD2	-	TGTGCCAGCAGCCGCGCTAGCGGGAGCTCCTACGAGCAGTACTTC	CASSRASGSSYEQYF
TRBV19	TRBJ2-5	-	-	TGTGCCAGTAGTACCGACCAAGAGACCCAGTACTTC	CASSTDQETQYF
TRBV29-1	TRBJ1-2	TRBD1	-	TGCAGCGTTCTCGGGACAGGGGGAGGCTACACCTTC	CSVLGTGGGYTF
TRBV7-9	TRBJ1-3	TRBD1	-	TGTGCCAGCAGTTGGGACAGCCAAACCACCATATATTTT	CASSWDSQTTIYF
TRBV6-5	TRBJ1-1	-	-	TGTGCCAGCAGCTGGGACACCAGATTGAACACTGAAGCTTTCTTT	CASSWDTRLNTEAFF
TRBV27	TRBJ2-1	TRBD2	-	TGTGCCAGCAGTAGGACGGGACTATACAGCTCCTACAATGAGCAGTTCTTC	CASSRTGLYSSYNEQFF
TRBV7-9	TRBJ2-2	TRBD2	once	TGTGCCAGCAGCACTAGCGGGGGGGCCTTGACCGGGGAGCTGTTTTTT	CASSTSGGALTGELFF
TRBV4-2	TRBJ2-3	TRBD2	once	TGTGCCAGCAGCCAGCTCCCGGGACTAGCGGAGGAGGGCCAGAGCACAGATACGCAGTATTTT	CASSQLPGLAEEGQSTDTQYF
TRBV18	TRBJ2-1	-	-	TGTGCCAGCTCACCAGAACAGGGAAACAATGAGCAGTTCTTC	CASSPEQGNNEQFF
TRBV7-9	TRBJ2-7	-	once	TGTGCCAGCAGCTTAACTAGTGGGGTCGAGCAGTACTTC	CASSLTSGVEQYF
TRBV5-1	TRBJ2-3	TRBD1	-	TGCGCCAGCGCCGGACAGGGCCTCGGCGCAGATACGCAGTATTTT	CASAGQGLGADTQYF
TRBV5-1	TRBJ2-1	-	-	TGCGCCAGCAGCTTGGGAGCTGCGGGGAGCTCCTACAATGAGCAGTTCTTC	CASSLGAAGSSYNEQFF
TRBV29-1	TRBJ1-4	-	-	TGCAGCGCCCGGTTTGGTACGGCTAATGAAAAACTGTTTTTT	CSARFGTANEKLFF
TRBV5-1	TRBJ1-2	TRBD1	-	TGCGCCAGCAGCTACTTGACAGGGAACTATGGCTACACCTTC	CASSYLTGNYGYTF
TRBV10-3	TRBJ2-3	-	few	TGTGCCATCAGTGAGTCTGGACGACTACATACGCAGTATTTT	CAISESGRLHTQYF
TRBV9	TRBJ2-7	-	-	TGTGCCAGCAGCGTAGGTGGGAGCTCCTACGAGCAGTACTTC	CASSVGGSSYEQYF
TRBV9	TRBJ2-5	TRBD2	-	TGTGCCAGCAGCGCCGGGCTAGCGGGGGAGACCCAGTACTTC	CASSAGLAGETQYF
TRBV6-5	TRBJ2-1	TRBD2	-	TGTGCCAGCAGACCAGGACTAGCGGGGTCCAATGAGCAGTTCTTC	CASRPGLAGSNEQFF
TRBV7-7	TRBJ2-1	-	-	TGTGCCAGCAGCTTACAGGATGGTAATGAGCAGTTCTTC	CASSLQDGNEQFF
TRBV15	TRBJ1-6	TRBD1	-	TGTGCCACCGCACCGGGACAGGGATTCAACTCCTATAATTCACCCCTCCACTTT	CATAPGQGFNSYNSPLHF
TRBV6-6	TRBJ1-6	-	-	TGTGCCAGCAGTCCCAGGGACAATAATTCACCCCTCCACTTT	CASSPRDNNSPLHF
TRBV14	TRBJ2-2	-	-	TGTGCCAGCAGCCATAGGGGTATGATTGCCGGGGAGCTGTTTTTT	CASSHRGMIAGELFF
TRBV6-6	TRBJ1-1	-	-	TGTGCCAGCAGTTACTCCGAAGACTTTGAAGCTTTCTTT	CASSYSEDFEAFF
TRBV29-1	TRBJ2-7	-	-	TGCAGCGTGGCGGGATCCCTGGGAGAGCAGTACTTC	CSVAGSLGEQYF
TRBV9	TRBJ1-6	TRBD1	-	TGTGCCAGCAGCCCTGCCGGGACAGGGAATTCACCCCTCCACTTT	CASSPAGTGNSPLHF
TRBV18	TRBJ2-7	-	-	TGTGCCAGCTCACCATATGGGGCGTACGAGCAGTACTTC	CASSPYGAYEQYF
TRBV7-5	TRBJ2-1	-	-	TGTGTCAGAAGCTTATGGGGGCTAGCGGGAGGAGAGGTAAACAATGAGCAGTTCTTC	CVRSLWGLAGGEVNNEQFF
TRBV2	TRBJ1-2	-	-	TGTGCCAGAGCAACGGGGGGCCGGAACTATGGCTACACCTTC	CARATGGRNYGYTF